The sequence of this T cell receptor (beta chain) was determined in a study of early T cells in non-severe SARS-CoV-2 infection. J was trimmed by 12 bases and V by 0 bases; bases with no gene match: 10. CDR1 is MNHEY, CDR2 SVGAGI, per germline. The CDR3 consists of 15 residues. TCRdb processed the 5' RACE reads anew with MiXCR; each CDR3 protein has one entry. The sample lists around 70,000 distinct CDR3 sequences, about 9.1% occurring once. This chain connects TRBV6-5 to TRBJ1-4; 7 bases map to TRBD1. The sequencing here drew on whole blood, taken at baseline. This clonotype was obtained from an adult who was a healthcare worker with PCR-confirmed SARS-CoV-2 infection or an uninfected control (not recorded which). CDR3: CASSYSNRGVFELFF. The CDR3 DNA is TGTGCCAGCAGTTACTCGAACAGGGGAGTTTTCGAACTGTTTTTT.